Listed below are T cell receptor beta chains from one sample, sequenced in a study of cytomegalovirus exposure and HLA in healthy donors. Clones were read by immunoSEQ multiplex PCR, and TCRdb kept only the in-frame ones, dropping some. The table has about 140,000 clones, 76% seen once. Sequenced sample: PBMCs. These receptor sequences come from a male donor in good health and CMV-seronegative. CDR3s include the opening cysteine and the closing phenylalanine or tryptophan. A D gene is named only where the DNA matches it firmly. Only some rows state a clone size, as once, few, many or a class for expanded clones.

size	D	V	J	DNA	CDR3
.	TRBD1	TRBV2	TRBJ2-7	TGTGCCAGCACCCAAGGACAGGGGATAACCTACGAGCAGTACTTC	CASTQGQGITYEQYF
.	TRBD2	TRBV28	TRBJ2-7	TGTGCCAGCACGGGGGGGCCGACGAGTGGGCAGTACTTC	CASTGGPTSGQYF
.	TRBD1	TRBV6-5	TRBJ2-7	TGTGCCAGCAGCACCCGGGACAGGGGACACGAGCAGTACTTC	CASSTRDRGHEQYF
few	.	TRBV7-6	TRBJ1-3	TGTGCCAGCAGCCCCTGGAACAGTCCTGGAAACACCATATATTTT	CASSPWNSPGNTIYF
few	TRBD2	TRBV7-3	TRBJ2-1	TGTGCCAGCAGCGCCGGACTAGGGGAGGGCTATGAGCAGTTCTTC	CASSAGLGEGYEQFF
.	.	TRBV7-2	TRBJ1-2	TGTGCCAGCAGCTTAAGCTCGGACAGCTATGGCTACACCTTC	CASSLSSDSYGYTF
.	.	TRBV14	TRBJ1-2	TGTGCCAGCAGCCCAGGGCTCTATGGCTACACCTTC	CASSPGLYGYTF
.	.	TRBV25-1	TRBJ1-1	TGTGCCAGCAGTCCCACAGATCCCCGTGAAGCTTTCTTT	CASSPTDPREAFF
few	.	TRBV5-1	TRBJ1-1	TGCGCCAGCAGCTTGAACGATCAGCGAAGTGAAGCTTTCTTT	CASSLNDQRSEAFF
.	.	TRBV29-1	TRBJ1-1	TGCAGCGTAGCTGGGGCGATCGGGACTGAAGCTTTCTTT	CSVAGAIGTEAFF
.	.	TRBV7-9	TRBJ1-3	TGTGCCAGCAGCCTAACCCAGGGAATCGGAAACACCATATATTTT	CASSLTQGIGNTIYF
.	TRBD1	TRBV14	TRBJ2-2	TGTGCCAGCAGCCATGGGGACAGGCTACTCCGATCCACCGGGGAGCTGTTTTTT	CASSHGDRLLRSTGELFF
.	TRBD2	TRBV13	TRBJ2-3	TGTGCCAGCAGCTTGGGGCTAGCGGGCACAGATACGCAGTATTTT	CASSLGLAGTDTQYF
.	TRBD1	TRBV25-1	TRBJ2-7	TGTGCCAGCAGTGACCGGACAGGGGGCTCGGAGCAGTACTTC	CASSDRTGGSEQYF
.	.	TRBV6-6	TRBJ2-5	TGTGCCACCATGTGGGACTACCAAGAGACCCAGTACTTC	CATMWDYQETQYF
.	.	TRBV5-5	TRBJ2-5	TGTGCCAGCAGCTCGCCGGGTGGAGTAAGGGAGACCCAGTACTTC	CASSSPGGVRETQYF
.	TRBD2	TRBV9	TRBJ2-7	TGTGCCAGCAGCGTAGGCCCGTCGGCAGCGGGAGGGTACGAGCAGTACTTC	CASSVGPSAAGGYEQYF
.	.	TRBV6-5	TRBJ2-7	TGTGCCAGCAGTTACTCGCAACAGGTGTCCGAGCAGTACTTC	CASSYSQQVSEQYF
.	.	TRBV19	TRBJ2-3	TGTGCCAGTAGTAAGGTTCCGGGAGATACGCAGTATTTT	CASSKVPGDTQYF
.	.	TRBV7-9	TRBJ1-4	TGTGCCAGCAGCTTGAGTTTGGGAGTTGGTGAAAAACTGTTTTTT	CASSLSLGVGEKLFF
.	.	TRBV2	TRBJ1-1	TGTGCCAGCAGAGACCGAGGCACTGAAGCTTTCTTT	CASRDRGTEAFF
.	.	TRBV5-4	TRBJ2-3	TGTGCCAGCAGCTCCCCGGGGCTCAGGGGCTCAAACGGCGCAGATACGCAGTATTTT	CASSSPGLRGSNGADTQYF
.	TRBD1	TRBV4-1	TRBJ2-6	TGCGCCAGCACCCCGATGACAGGGAATGGGGCCAACGTCCTGACTTTC	CASTPMTGNGANVLTF
.	TRBD2	TRBV5-1	TRBJ2-1	TGCGCCAGCAGCCTGGATAGCGGGGCCCCTTCCTACAATGAGCAGTTCTTC	CASSLDSGAPSYNEQFF
.	TRBD2	TRBV7-2	TRBJ2-3	TGTGCCAGCAGCCTCAGGACTAGCGGGGGTCCGCGCACGCAGTATTTT	CASSLRTSGGPRTQYF
.	.	TRBV4-3	TRBJ2-7	TGCGCCAGCAGCCAAGAGGAGGGTTCCTACGAGCAGTACTTC	CASSQEEGSYEQYF
.	.	TRBV9	TRBJ1-1	TGTGCCAGCAGCGTAGAGCGCGACACTGAAGCTTTCTTT	CASSVERDTEAFF
.	.	TRBV5-5	TRBJ1-1	TGTGCCAGCAGCCCCGGGGGATACACTGAAGCTTTCTTT	CASSPGGYTEAFF
.	TRBD1	TRBV28	TRBJ2-1	TGTGCCAGCAGACTACTGACAGGGGAGAACAATGAGCAGTTCTTC	CASRLLTGENNEQFF
.	.	TRBV9	TRBJ1-3	TGTGCCAGCAGCGTAGGAGTACTGTCTGGAAACACCATATATTTT	CASSVGVLSGNTIYF
.	.	TRBV19	TRBJ1-6	TGTGCCAGTAGTATCGGGCAGGGAGGTTCACCCCTCCACTTT	CASSIGQGGSPLHF
.	TRBD2	TRBV7-3	TRBJ2-1	TGTGCCAGCAGCCTGCCGAGCGGGAACAATGAGCAGTTCTTC	CASSLPSGNNEQFF
.	.	TRBV10-3	TRBJ2-3	TGTGCCATCAGTGATTTGGGCTTAACAGATACGCAGTATTTT	CAISDLGLTDTQYF
.	.	TRBV30	TRBJ1-1	TGTGCCTGGACCCCGGGCAGGGCCACTGAAGCTTTCTTT	CAWTPGRATEAFF
.	TRBD2	TRBV4-1	TRBJ2-1	TGCGCCAGCAGCCAAGATGGGGAGGGGGAGCAGTTCTTC	CASSQDGEGEQFF
.	TRBD1	TRBV5-1	TRBJ1-1	TGCGCCAGCAGCCCCCAACAGGGGTATAGCACTGAAGCTTTCTTT	CASSPQQGYSTEAFF
.	.	TRBV7-9	TRBJ2-7	TGTGCCAGCAGCTCCTCCGGTGGCTACGAGCAGTACTTC	CASSSSGGYEQYF
.	TRBD2	TRBV5-1	TRBJ2-5	TGCGCCAGCAAGGGTAGCGGGGGGGCCGTGGAGACCCAGTACTTC	CASKGSGGAVETQYF
.	TRBD1	TRBV7-9	TRBJ2-2	TGTGCCAGCAGCTTATGGACAGGGGATCCTCAACCCGGGGAGCTGTTTTTT	CASSLWTGDPQPGELFF
.	.	TRBV5-1	TRBJ1-4	TGCGCCAGCAGCTTCGCCGGGACACCAACTAATGAAAAACTGTTTTTT	CASSFAGTPTNEKLFF
.	.	TRBV28	TRBJ1-2	TGTGCCAGCAGTTCTCCGACAACAGGGAAGTCGGCGGGCTACACCTTC	CASSSPTTGKSAGYTF
.	TRBD1	TRBV18	TRBJ1-2	TGTGCCAGCTCAACCGGGACAGGGGCCTATGGCTACACCTTC	CASSTGTGAYGYTF
.	TRBD1	TRBV30	TRBJ1-2	TGTGCCTGGAGTGTAGGGACAGAGTATGGCTACACCTTC	CAWSVGTEYGYTF
.	TRBD1	TRBV7-2	TRBJ1-1	TGTGCCAGCAGCTTCGACAGGGCCACTGAAGCTTTCTTT	CASSFDRATEAFF
.	.	TRBV6-5	TRBJ1-5	.	CASSSSGVNQPQHF
.	.	TRBV9	TRBJ2-3	TGTGCCAGCAGCCCCCGTCCCACAGATACGCAGTATTTT	CASSPRPTDTQYF
.	TRBD1	TRBV27	TRBJ2-3	TGTGCCAGCAGTTTAAGGGGGCCGCCAGATACGCAGTATTTT	CASSLRGPPDTQYF
once	.	TRBV28	TRBJ2-1	TGTGCCAGCAGTTATCCCCTACAGGCAAGCTCCTACAATGAGCAGTTCTTC	CASSYPLQASSYNEQFF